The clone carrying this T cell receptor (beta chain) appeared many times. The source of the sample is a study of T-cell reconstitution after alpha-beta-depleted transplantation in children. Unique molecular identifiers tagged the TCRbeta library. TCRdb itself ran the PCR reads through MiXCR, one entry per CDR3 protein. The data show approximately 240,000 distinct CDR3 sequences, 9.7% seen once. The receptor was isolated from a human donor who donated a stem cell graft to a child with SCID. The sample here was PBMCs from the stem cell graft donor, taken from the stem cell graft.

This chain's CDR3 is CSVPGKAYNEQFF. In nucleotides, the CDR3 is TGCAGCGTTCCGGGGAAGGCGTACAATGAGCAGTTCTTC. The chain has TRBV29-1 and TRBJ2-1, with D possibly TRBD2 on 5 matching bases. Looked up from germline, CDR1 is SQVTM and CDR2 is ANQGSEA. Deletions cut 5 bases from V and 4 bases from J, with 12 bases between. CDR3 length: 13 amino acids.